A single count supports the clone carrying this TCR beta chain. This entry is derived from a study of CD8+ T cells in alopecia areata. The sample's treatment: oral pan-JAK inhibitor, 5-10 mg twice daily. As the sequencing template, cDNA was produced by extracting RNA and reverse transcribing it. The repertoire was sequenced with immunoSEQ multiplex PCR; TCRdb's copy has only in-frame clones and lacks some. This table holds approximately 190,000 clones, 58% found once. The CDR3 length is 16 residues. The V gene lost 0 bases and the J gene lost 1 base, with 11 bases spanning the gap. CDR1 and CDR2 from the germline V gene are SGHRS and YFSETQ.

The chain uses TRBV5-1 and TRBJ2-4; D perhaps matches TRBD2 (6 bases). The origin of this receptor is a human donor with alopecia areata. Sequenced here: CD4+ T cells sorted from blood, sampled at week 24, from a patient treated with tofacitinib. DNA of the CDR3: TGCGCCAGCAGCTTGGTATCGGGAGCGGCCAAAAACATTCAGTACTTC. Its translation is CASSLVSGAAKNIQYF.